Listed here is a single T cell receptor beta chain. Its antigen is not known. This specimen comes from a study of T-cell memory formation after mild COVID-19. Study-level points and caveats: CD4+ contracting clones lay mainly in CM and EM, CD8+ ones in EMRA. Pre-infection memory harbored some responding clones, suggesting cross-reactive memory joined.

5'RACE primed at constant segments yielded TCR alpha and TCR beta cDNA libraries bearing sample barcodes and UMIs. MiXCR was run by TCRdb on the 5' RACE reads, yielding one entry per CDR3 protein. This table has hundreds of thousands of distinct CDR3 sequences, about 15% appearing once. This TCR was sampled from a man aged 18 to 35 who had mild COVID-19 (a few samples of this study predate the infection). Cell type and time point are not known. Sequencing input: PBMCs or a T cell subset sorted from them (not recorded which).

DNA for the CDR3: TGTGCCAGCAGCTCCGGTCGAGGGGCCCTCGATGAGCAGTTCTTC. It encodes CASSSGRGALDEQFF. This sequence joins TRBV7-9 and TRBJ2-1, with D perhaps matching TRBD1 or TRBD2 (5 bases each). This CDR3 has 15 residues. Trimming cost V 4 bases and J 8 bases, with 18 bases left between them. In germline, CDR1 is SEHNR, CDR2 FQNEAQ (reference sequence).